The rows below give T cell receptor beta chains drawn from one sample of a study of OX40 agonist ivuxolimab in advanced cancers. Clones were sequenced by immunoSEQ multiplex PCR, and TCRdb holds only the in-frame ones, with some missing. The profile covers roughly 46,000 clones, with roughly nine tenths appearing a single time and 4.9% taken by the ten largest. The sample consisted of CD4+ or CD8+ T cells sorted from blood, taken in a trial of the OX40 agonist ivuxolimab. These receptors were taken from an adult with an advanced solid tumor such as melanoma, head and neck, liver or kidney cancer. Both conserved end residues are part of each CDR3. The D gene is left open where the match is weak. Clone size is given for some rows only: seen once, a few or many times, or a class if the clone is expanded.

CDR3 protein: CASSINGAGYEQYF
CDR3 DNA: TGTGCCAGTAGTATAAACGGGGCCGGTTACGAGCAGTACTTC
CDR3 length: 14
J gene: TRBJ2-7
V gene: TRBV19
clone size: medium-sized
D gene: .

CDR3 protein: CASSADLGDTGELFF
CDR3 DNA: TGTGCCAGTAGTGCTGACTTGGGGGACACCGGGGAGCTGTTTTTT
CDR3 length: 15
J gene: TRBJ2-2
V gene: TRBV19
clone size: once
D gene: .

CDR3 protein: CASSLYGLDSNQPQHF
CDR3 DNA: TGTGCCAGCAGTTTATACGGGCTGGATAGCAATCAGCCCCAGCATTTT
CDR3 length: 16
J gene: TRBJ1-5
V gene: TRBV27
clone size: .
D gene: .

CDR3 protein: CASSLRSGGHNEQFF
CDR3 DNA: TGTGCCAGCAGCTTACGTAGCGGGGGACACAATGAGCAGTTCTTC
CDR3 length: 15
J gene: TRBJ2-1
V gene: TRBV7-3
clone size: once
D gene: TRBD2

CDR3 protein: CASSDDLLGQEDYGYTF
CDR3 DNA: TGTGCCAGCAGTGACGACCTCCTGGGACAGGAGGACTATGGCTACACCTTC
CDR3 length: 17
J gene: TRBJ1-2
V gene: TRBV6-1
clone size: .
D gene: TRBD1

CDR3 protein: CASMIQGANSPLHF
CDR3 DNA: TGTGCCAGCATGATACAGGGGGCGAATTCACCCCTCCACTTT
CDR3 length: 14
J gene: TRBJ1-6
V gene: TRBV6-1
clone size: .
D gene: TRBD1

CDR3 protein: CASSQVGDTQYF
CDR3 DNA: TGCGCCAGCAGCCAAGTTGGAGATACGCAGTATTTT
CDR3 length: 12
J gene: TRBJ2-3
V gene: TRBV4-1
clone size: .
D gene: .

CDR3 protein: CASSHSLGNQPQHF
CDR3 DNA: TGTGCCAGCAGCCATTCTTTAGGGAATCAGCCCCAGCATTTT
CDR3 length: 14
J gene: TRBJ1-5
V gene: TRBV16
clone size: .
D gene: .

CDR3 protein: CAWSAGLDFSGANVLTF
CDR3 DNA: TGTGCCTGGAGTGCAGGCCTTGACTTCTCTGGGGCCAACGTCCTGACTTTC
CDR3 length: 17
J gene: TRBJ2-6
V gene: TRBV30
clone size: .
D gene: .

CDR3 protein: CASSRDVHRSVIAEDNEQFF
CDR3 DNA: TGCGCCAGCAGCCGGGATGTTCATCGGTCGGTTATAGCGGAAGATAATGAGCAGTTCTTC
CDR3 length: 20
J gene: TRBJ2-1
V gene: TRBV4-1
clone size: .
D gene: .

CDR3 protein: CASSDRDNTEAFF
CDR3 DNA: TGTGCCAGCAGTGACCGGGACAACACTGAAGCTTTCTTT
CDR3 length: 13
J gene: TRBJ1-1
V gene: TRBV6-4
clone size: .
D gene: .

CDR3 protein: CASSPGTHSNTGELFF
CDR3 DNA: TGTGCCAGCAGTCCCGGGACACACTCGAACACCGGGGAGCTGTTTTTT
CDR3 length: 16
J gene: TRBJ2-2
V gene: TRBV28
clone size: .
D gene: .

CDR3 protein: CASSHLQGVSYNEQFF
CDR3 DNA: TGCGCCAGCAGCCACCTACAGGGGGTCTCCTACAATGAGCAGTTCTTC
CDR3 length: 16
J gene: TRBJ2-1
V gene: TRBV4-1
clone size: .
D gene: TRBD1

CDR3 protein: CASSLGGWETQYF
CDR3 DNA: TGTGCCAGCAGCTTGGGGGGTTGGGAGACCCAGTACTTC
CDR3 length: 13
J gene: TRBJ2-5
V gene: TRBV5-4
clone size: .
D gene: .

CDR3 protein: CSVDAGGYEQYF
CDR3 DNA: TGCAGCGTTGACGCGGGGGGGTACGAGCAGTACTTC
CDR3 length: 12
J gene: TRBJ2-7
V gene: TRBV29-1
clone size: .
D gene: TRBD2

CDR3 protein: CASSSPTGTNTGELFF
CDR3 DNA: TGTGCCAGCAGCTCGCCGACAGGGACGAACACCGGGGAGCTGTTTTTT
CDR3 length: 16
J gene: TRBJ2-2
V gene: TRBV7-2
clone size: .
D gene: TRBD1

CDR3 protein: CASRRPESYEQYF
CDR3 DNA: TGCGCCAGCAGAAGGCCAGAATCCTACGAGCAGTACTTC
CDR3 length: 13
J gene: TRBJ2-7
V gene: TRBV5-1
clone size: .
D gene: .

CDR3 protein: CASSQAGGQPEAFF
CDR3 DNA: TGCGCCAGCAGCCAAGCGGGCGGGCAACCTGAAGCTTTCTTT
CDR3 length: 14
J gene: TRBJ1-1
V gene: TRBV4-1
clone size: .
D gene: .

CDR3 protein: CASSLSLAGASDTQYF
CDR3 DNA: TGTGCCAGCAGTTTGTCACTAGCGGGAGCCTCAGATACGCAGTATTTT
CDR3 length: 16
J gene: TRBJ2-3
V gene: TRBV28
clone size: .
D gene: TRBD2

CDR3 protein: CATSMDLTDTQYF
CDR3 DNA: TGTGCCACCAGCATGGACCTCACAGATACGCAGTATTTT
CDR3 length: 13
J gene: TRBJ2-3
V gene: TRBV15
clone size: .
D gene: .

CDR3 protein: CASSLGNLGQYF
CDR3 DNA: TGTGCCAGCAGCTTAGGTAATCTGGGCCAGTACTTC
CDR3 length: 12
J gene: TRBJ2-5
V gene: TRBV7-9
clone size: .
D gene: .

CDR3 protein: CAWSPIGGGELFF
CDR3 DNA: TGTGCCTGGAGTCCAATTGGGGGCGGGGAGCTGTTTTTT
CDR3 length: 13
J gene: TRBJ2-2
V gene: TRBV30
clone size: .
D gene: .

CDR3 protein: CASRETGPQGDYGYTF
CDR3 DNA: TGTGCCAGCAGGGAAACGGGACCCCAAGGGGACTATGGCTACACCTTC
CDR3 length: 16
J gene: TRBJ1-2
V gene: TRBV13
clone size: once
D gene: .

CDR3 protein: CSALPTSGRAVGELFF
CDR3 DNA: TGCAGCGCCCTACCGACTAGCGGGAGGGCCGTCGGGGAGCTGTTTTTT
CDR3 length: 16
J gene: TRBJ2-2
V gene: TRBV29-1
clone size: few
D gene: TRBD2

CDR3 protein: CASSLFGTGGKGVRNTIYF
CDR3 DNA: TGTGCCAGCAGCTTATTCGGGACAGGGGGGAAGGGTGTAAGAAACACCATATATTTT
CDR3 length: 19
J gene: TRBJ1-3
V gene: TRBV13
clone size: .
D gene: TRBD1

CDR3 protein: CASSVDSAYEQYF
CDR3 DNA: TGTGCCAGCAGCGTAGACAGCGCCTACGAGCAGTACTTC
CDR3 length: 13
J gene: TRBJ2-7
V gene: TRBV9
clone size: .
D gene: .

CDR3 protein: CASSLTRTQTPEQFF
CDR3 DNA: TGTGCCAGCAGCTTAACGAGGACCCAGACACCGGAGCAGTTCTTC
CDR3 length: 15
J gene: TRBJ2-1
V gene: TRBV7-6
clone size: .
D gene: .

CDR3 protein: CASSLLGDPDTQYF
CDR3 DNA: TGTGCCAGCAGTTTGTTAGGGGACCCAGATACGCAGTATTTT
CDR3 length: 14
J gene: TRBJ2-3
V gene: TRBV27
clone size: .
D gene: .

CDR3 protein: CASSILGTSPHTEAFF
CDR3 DNA: TGTGCCAGTAGTATATTGGGCACATCCCCCCACACTGAAGCTTTCTTT
CDR3 length: 16
J gene: TRBJ1-1
V gene: TRBV19
clone size: .
D gene: .

CDR3 protein: CASSFGWNTGELFF
CDR3 DNA: TGTGCCAGCAGTTTCGGATGGAACACCGGGGAGCTGTTTTTT
CDR3 length: 14
J gene: TRBJ2-2
V gene: TRBV6-5
clone size: .
D gene: .

CDR3 protein: CSDRGGDSTNEQFF
CDR3 DNA: TGCAGCGACCGTGGTGGGGACAGCACCAATGAGCAGTTCTTC
CDR3 length: 14
J gene: TRBJ2-1
V gene: TRBV29-1
clone size: .
D gene: TRBD1